What follows are 19 T cell receptor beta chains derived from one specimen sequenced in a study of cytomegalovirus exposure and HLA in healthy donors. The PCR used 60 Vbeta and 13 Jbeta primers. Clones were sequenced by immunoSEQ multiplex PCR, and TCRdb holds only the in-frame ones, with some missing. This sample yields over 120,000 clones, of which around 81% are seen a single time; 2% to 3% belongs to the top ten. The specimen sequenced was PBMCs. The origin of the receptors is a man aged 50 to 60 in good health and CMV-seronegative.

The chain links TRBV5-4 to TRBJ1-3; no clear D gene. The CDR3 totals 14 residues. CDR1 is SGHNT, CDR2 YYREEE, per germline (reference sequence). V gave up 0 bases and J gave up 7 bases, with 11 bases separating them. The CDR3 DNA follows: TGTGCCAGCAGCTTGGCCGCGGGTGGCAACACCATATATTTT. Translated, it gives CASSLAAGGNTIYF.

The chain employs TRBV9 and TRBJ2-5; the match to TRBD2 covers 9 bases. With the DNA end fitting TRBJ2-7 better, the J assignment may be wrong. The CDR3 totals 14 residues. CDR1 and CDR2 from the germline V gene are SGDLS and YYNGEE. The CDR3 DNA reads as TGTGCCAGCAGTTTAGCGGGAGCGCCCTACGAGCAGTACTTC. Its translation: CASSLAGAPYEQYF.

This chain joins TRBV5-8 and TRBJ2-3, with 10 bases matching TRBD1. This CDR3 comprises 16 residues. Germline CDR1 SGHTS, CDR2 YDEGEE. V lost 3 bases to trimming and J lost 1 base; unmatched junction nucleotides: 5. CDR3 protein: CASSSGTGVGTDTQYF. The CDR3 DNA follows: TGTGCCAGCAGCTCCGGGACAGGGGTGGGCACAGATACGCAGTATTTT.

This clone was detected a few times. CDR3 in DNA: TGTGCCAGCAGCTTCGGGGCTACCCGAAGGGGGACTACCTACGAGCAGTACTTC. Its translation is CASSFGATRRGTTYEQYF. V is TRBV5-6 and J is TRBJ2-7; perhaps TRBD2 as D (7 bases). Germline CDR1 and CDR2: SGHDT and YYEEEE. The CDR3 has 18 amino acids. Trimming removed 2 bases from V and 2 bases from J, with 23 bases in between.

This clone was observed a few times. This rearrangement joins TRBV2 to TRBJ2-1; 12 bases align to TRBD2. Per the germline V gene, CDR1 is SNHLY and CDR2 is FYNNEI. V shed 5 bases and J 8 bases; nucleotides not matched to a gene: 10. CDR3 length equals 16 residues. The CDR3 sequence: CASSLNPGLAGHEQFF. The CDR3 coding sequence is TGTGCCAGCAGTCTTAACCCGGGACTAGCGGGCCATGAGCAGTTCTTC. The full variable domain, in which reference TRBV2 and TRBJ2-1 provide the parts outside the CDR3, is EPEVTQTPSHQVTQMGQEVILRCVPISNHLYFYWYRQILGQKVEFLVSFYNNEISEKSEIFDDQFSVERPDGSNFTLKIRSTKLEDSAMYFCASSLNPGLAGHEQFFGPGTRLTVL.

The chain joins TRBV2 to TRBJ1-1; D not certain. Per the germline V gene, CDR1 is SNHLY and CDR2 is FYNNEI. The CDR3 runs 12 residues. The V and J ends lost 5 bases and 5 bases respectively, with 9 bases between them. CDR3 DNA sequence: TGTGCCAGCAGTTTCGAGAAAACTGAAGCTTTCTTT. Its protein product is CASSFEKTEAFF.

The V call is TRBV11-3, the J call TRBJ1-1, with 7 bases that match TRBD1. The V gene end was trimmed by 5 bases and the J gene end by 1 base; junction bases not matched to a gene: 4. In germline, CDR1 is SGHNT, CDR2 YENEEA. The CDR3 is 14 amino acids. CDR3 in amino acids: CASSKGTANTEAFF. The CDR3, as DNA: TGTGCCAGCAGCAAGGGGACAGCGAACACTGAAGCTTTCTTT.

On this clone itself: One junction end does not reproduce the germline sequence, and a read error may be involved. V and J are TRBV7-9 and TRBJ1-1; D gene unclear. The germline gives CDR1 SEHNR, CDR2 FQNEAQ (reference sequence). This CDR3 is built from 12 residues. The CDR3 loop reads CSSSRLGAEAFF. CDR3 nucleotides: TGTTCCAGCAGCCGACTGGGAGCTGAAGCTTTCTTT.

A few counts support this clone. The rearrangement uses TRBV18 and TRBJ2-1, with D maybe TRBD1 (7 bases). Germline V CDR1 and CDR2: KGHSH, LQKENI. V shed 1 base and J shed 6 bases, with 13 bases lying between them. The length of the CDR3 is 15 residues. CDR3 DNA: TGTGCCAGCTCACCACTTGCAGGGGGGCTCAATGAGCAGTTCTTC. Translating gives CASSPLAGGLNEQFF.

The chain carries TRBV19 and TRBJ1-6; D is perhaps TRBD1 (5 bases). The CDR3 is 17 residues long. Germline assignment: CDR1 LNHDA and CDR2 SQIVND (reference sequence). Trimming cost V 6 bases and J 10 bases, with 25 bases left between them. The chain's CDR3 is CASSNPTRQGRGSPLHF. Written as DNA, the CDR3 is TGTGCCAGTAGCAACCCCACCCGGCAGGGAAGGGGATCACCCCTCCACTTT.

The genes are TRBV29-1 and TRBJ1-2; a possible D gene is TRBD1 (6 bases). Germline CDR1 and CDR2: SQVTM and ANQGSEA. V shed 3 bases and J shed 5 bases, with 13 bases lying between them. CDR3 length: 13 residues. The CDR3, as DNA: TGCAGCGTTGATCTGAACAGGGAGTATGGCTACACCTTC. This encodes CSVDLNREYGYTF. Full variable domain (missing parts from reference TRBV29-1 and TRBJ1-2): SAVISQKPSRDICQRGTSLTIQCQVDSQVTMMFWYRQQPGQSLTLIATANQGSEATYESGFVIDKFPISRPNLTFSTLTVSNMSPEDSSIYLCSVDLNREYGYTFGSGTRLTVV.

This clone was detected once. CDR3 amino acids: CASSLSSVMNTEAFF. The CDR3 DNA follows: TGTGCCAGCAGCTTATCCTCAGTCATGAACACTGAAGCTTTCTTT. J is TRBJ1-1 and V is TRBV7-3; D uncertain. The CDR3 is made up of 15 amino acids. The germline gives CDR1 SGHTA, CDR2 FQGTGA. Trimming stripped 2 bases from V and 0 bases from J, with 10 bases between.

CDR3: CASSLEHPGGYEQYF. DNA of the CDR3: TGCGCCAGCAGCTTGGAGCACCCTGGAGGCTACGAGCAGTACTTC. The V and J genes are TRBV5-1 and TRBJ2-7; D possibly corresponds to TRBD2 (5 bases). Trimming stripped 0 bases from V and 3 bases from J, with 13 bases between. Germline V gene lookup returns CDR1 SGHRS and CDR2 YFSETQ. The CDR3 spans 15 residues.

This clone came up once. This chain links TRBV2 with TRBJ2-7; 7 bases map to TRBD1. With 5 bases clipped from V and 6 bases from J, the junction kept 16 bases outside the gene matches. Germline CDR1 and CDR2: SNHLY and FYNNEI. The CDR3 runs to 16 residues. The CDR3 region has the DNA TGTGCCAGCAGTCTTTCCCCGACAGGGTCGTTATCCGAGCAGTACTTC. It is translated as CASSLSPTGSLSEQYF.

The chain carries TRBV7-9 and TRBJ1-3, with 7 bases fitting TRBD1. V lost 7 bases and J lost 1; bases outside the gene matches: 10. Germline V CDR1 and CDR2: SEHNR, FQNEAQ (reference sequence). CDR3 length equals 16 residues. CDR3 DNA: TGTGCCAGCACCCGGTGGCAGGGGGAGTCTGGAAACACCATATATTTT. Amino acids: CASTRWQGESGNTIYF.

The V call is TRBV18, the J call TRBJ2-1; no clear D gene. The V and J ends lost 2 bases and 8 bases respectively, with 7 bases between them. The CDR3 is 12 residues long. Per the germline V gene, CDR1 is KGHSH and CDR2 is LQKENI. CDR3 sequence reads: CASSPIGDEQFF. The CDR3 coding sequence is TGTGCCAGCTCACCAATAGGAGATGAGCAGTTCTTC.

V and J are TRBV6-5 and TRBJ1-1; the D gene is possibly TRBD1 (5 bases). Germline assignment: CDR1 MNHEY and CDR2 SVGAGI. This CDR3 is 15 amino acids long. The V end was cut by 7 bases, the J end by 0 bases, with 15 bases between. The CDR3 DNA is TGTGCCAGCAATTTAAACAGGAATATGAACACTGAAGCTTTCTTT. Protein product: CASNLNRNMNTEAFF.

V gene TRBV5-1 combines with J gene TRBJ2-6; 8 bases match TRBD1. This CDR3 spans 18 amino acids. Germline V gives CDR1 SGHRS, CDR2 YFSETQ. J lost 0 bases, V lost 4 bases, and 9 bases had no gene match. The DNA of the CDR3 is TGCGCCAGCAGCATCCGGGACAGGCCCTCCTCTGGGGCCAACGTCCTGACTTTC. Its translation is CASSIRDRPSSGANVLTF.

This clone has just one count. V usage is TRBV4-2 and J usage is TRBJ1-6; D perhaps matches TRBD1 (5 bases). This CDR3 has 16 amino acids. Germline CDR1 LGHNA, CDR2 YNFKEQ. V lost 3 bases and J lost 0, with 9 bases in between. CDR3 nucleotides: TGTGCCAGCAGCCAGGATCAGGGCTCCTATAATTCACCCCTCCACTTT. Translated: CASSQDQGSYNSPLHF.